Listed below are T cell receptor beta chains from one sample, sequenced in a study of blood T cell repertoires in COVID-19. The repertoire was sequenced with immunoSEQ multiplex PCR; TCRdb's copy has only in-frame clones and lacks some. This table holds 150,000 to 200,000 clones, less than 90% found once. Sequencing used peripheral blood. These receptor sequences come from a woman in her sixties or seventies with COVID-19, enrolled during active disease. The CDR3 runs from the conserved cysteine through the conserved F or W. D genes are given only for firm matches. Not every row has a clone size; where given, it reads once, few, many or a size class.

13	TRBV12-3/TRBV12-4	.	TRBJ1-2	.	TGTGCCAGCAGGGGAGGGCTCCGGTATGGCTACACCTTC	CASRGGLRYGYTF
13	TRBV7-2	.	TRBJ2-7	.	TGTGCCAGCAGGTGGTATGCGGGCTACGAGCAGTACTTC	CASRWYAGYEQYF
14	TRBV2	TRBD1	TRBJ2-7	.	TGTGCCAGCAGGCCAGGGGGACAGATCTACGAGCAGTACTTC	CASRPGGQIYEQYF
15	TRBV4-3	.	TRBJ2-1	.	TGCGCCAGCAGCCTGAGTCGTAGCTCCTACAATGAGCAGTTCTTC	CASSLSRSSYNEQFF
17	TRBV28	.	TRBJ2-3	.	TGTGCCAGCAGTTTACAACCCCGGAGAGTAGTCCCAGATACGCAGTATTTT	CASSLQPRRVVPDTQYF
15	TRBV6-2/TRBV6-3	.	TRBJ2-7	few	TGTGCCAGCAGCCTCCTTGGGACCGGCGGGGACGAGCAGTACTTC	CASSLLGTGGDEQYF
15	TRBV7-2	.	TRBJ2-7	.	TGTGTCAGCAACAAGAGACTCCCCCAGGGAGGAGAGCAGTACTTC	CVSNKRLPQGGEQYF
14	TRBV7-2	TRBD1	TRBJ1-1	.	TGTGCCAGCAGCTCGAGACAGGGTGGCACTGAAGCTTTCTTT	CASSSRQGGTEAFF
15	TRBV2	TRBD1	TRBJ1-1	.	TGTGCCAGCAGCGACAGGGGTGGGGGATCCACTGAAGCTTTCTTT	CASSDRGGGSTEAFF
16	TRBV3-1/TRBV3-2	TRBD1	TRBJ2-7	.	TGTGCCAGCAGCCATTCCGGACAGGGGGCCCTCTACGAGCAGTACTTC	CASSHSGQGALYEQYF
15	TRBV5-4	TRBD1	TRBJ2-1	.	TGTGCCAGCAGCTCCCACAGGGGGCAGATAAATGAGCAGTTCTTC	CASSSHRGQINEQFF
15	TRBV4-3	.	TRBJ2-2	few	TGCGCCAGCAGCCAAGAACAGCAGAACACCGGGGAGCTGTTTTTT	CASSQEQQNTGELFF
12	TRBV12-3/TRBV12-4	.	TRBJ1-1	few	TGTGCCAGCAGTTTGAGGCGAACTGAAGCTTTCTTT	CASSLRRTEAFF
16	TRBV7-2	TRBD2	TRBJ2-2	.	TGTGCCAGCAGCTTAGGCCCAGCGGGAGGGACCGGGGAGCTGTTTTTT	CASSLGPAGGTGELFF
14	TRBV10-3	.	TRBJ2-5	.	TGTGCCATCAGTGAACACACGGGTGGGGAGACCCAGTACTTC	CAISEHTGGETQYF
15	TRBV5-6	TRBD1	TRBJ2-7	.	TGTGCCAGCAGCGTCGACAGGGGCCGCAGGGGTGAGCAGTACTTC	CASSVDRGRRGEQYF
15	TRBV19	.	TRBJ1-6	few	TGTGCCAGTAGTATTAGGTGGCGGATTAATTCACCCCTCCACTTT	CASSIRWRINSPLHF
15	TRBV9	TRBD1	TRBJ2-2	.	TGTGCCAGCAGCCCCCGACAGGGGATCACCGGGGAGCTGTTTTTT	CASSPRQGITGELFF
14	TRBV30	.	TRBJ1-2	.	TGTGCCTGGAGTACCGGGAGATTAAACTATGGCTACACCTTC	CAWSTGRLNYGYTF
15	TRBV3-1/TRBV3-2	.	TRBJ2-7	.	TGTGCCAGCACCCCAATGGTAGGGGGATTCTACGAGCAGTACTTC	CASTPMVGGFYEQYF
14	TRBV5-5	.	TRBJ1-4	.	TGTGCCAGCAGCTTGGGACAGTTGAATGAAAAACTGTTTTTT	CASSLGQLNEKLFF
16	TRBV10-1	TRBD1	TRBJ2-5	.	TGCGCCACCATAGTCCCGGGACAGGGTCCTCCAGAGACCCAGTACTTC	CATIVPGQGPPETQYF
12	TRBV18	TRBD1	TRBJ2-7	few	TGTGCCAGCTCACCGACAGGGTACGAGCAGTACTTC	CASSPTGYEQYF